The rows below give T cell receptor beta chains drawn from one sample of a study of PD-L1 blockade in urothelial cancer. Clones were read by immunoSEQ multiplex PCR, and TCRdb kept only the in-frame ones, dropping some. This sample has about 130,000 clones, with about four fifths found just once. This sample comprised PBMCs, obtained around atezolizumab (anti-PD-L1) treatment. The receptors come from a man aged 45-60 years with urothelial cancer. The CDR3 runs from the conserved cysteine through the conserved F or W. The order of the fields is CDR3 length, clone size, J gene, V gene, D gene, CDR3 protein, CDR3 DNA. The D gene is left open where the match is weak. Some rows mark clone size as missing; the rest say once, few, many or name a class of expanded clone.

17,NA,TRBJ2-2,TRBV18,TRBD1,CASSPPTGQGNTGELFF,TGTGCCAGCTCACCACCCACCGGACAGGGGAACACCGGGGAGCTGTTTTTT
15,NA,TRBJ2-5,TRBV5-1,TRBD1,CASSLEGRGPETQYF,TGCGCCAGCAGCTTGGAAGGCAGGGGGCCGGAGACCCAGTACTTC
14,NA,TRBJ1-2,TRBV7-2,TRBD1,CASSLGTASYGYTF,TGTGCCAGCAGCCTTGGGACAGCTTCCTATGGCTACACCTTC
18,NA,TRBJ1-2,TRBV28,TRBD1,CASSLLRAGGDSNYGYTF,TGTGCCAGCAGTTTACTCCGGGCAGGGGGCGATTCTAACTATGGCTACACCTTC
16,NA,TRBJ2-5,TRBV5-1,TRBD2,CASSWGGTSGQETQYF,TGCGCCAGCAGCTGGGGAGGGACTAGCGGACAAGAGACCCAGTACTTC
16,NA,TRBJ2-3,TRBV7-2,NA,CASSLGVGGSTDTQYF,TGTGCCAGCAGCTTAGGCGTCGGCGGAAGCACAGATACGCAGTATTTT
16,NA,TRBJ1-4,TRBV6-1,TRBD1,CASSGQGFVTNEKLFF,TGTGCCAGCAGTGGACAGGGGTTTGTAACTAATGAAAAACTGTTTTTT
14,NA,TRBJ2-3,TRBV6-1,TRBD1,CASRGQGHTDTQYF,TGTGCCAGCAGAGGACAGGGTCACACAGATACGCAGTATTTT
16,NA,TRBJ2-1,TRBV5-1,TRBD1,CASSTGTGQSYNEQFF,TGCGCCAGCAGCACCGGGACAGGTCAGTCCTACAATGAGCAGTTCTTC
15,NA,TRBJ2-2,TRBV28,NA,CASSPTGRGTGELFF,TGTGCCAGCAGCCCTACAGGGAGAGGCACCGGGGAGCTGTTTTTT
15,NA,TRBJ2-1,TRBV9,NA,CASSVDGNSYNEQFF,TGTGCCAGCAGCGTAGACGGGAACTCCTACAATGAGCAGTTCTTC
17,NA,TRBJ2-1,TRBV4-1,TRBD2,CASSQDRGGSSYNEQFF,TGCGCCAGCAGCCAAGATCGGGGAGGGAGCTCCTACAATGAGCAGTTCTTC
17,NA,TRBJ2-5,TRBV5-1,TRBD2,CASRPGLAPRYQETQYF,TGCGCCAGCAGGCCGGGACTAGCTCCCCGGTACCAAGAGACCCAGTACTTC
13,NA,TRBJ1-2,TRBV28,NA,CASSLGGAYGYTF,TGTGCCAGCAGTTTAGGGGGGGCTTATGGCTACACCTTC
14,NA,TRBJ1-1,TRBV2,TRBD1,CASPGGTGTPEAFF,TGTGCCAGCCCGGGAGGGACAGGGACCCCTGAAGCTTTCTTT
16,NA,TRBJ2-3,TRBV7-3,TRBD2,CASSPLTSGRADTQYF,TGTGCCAGCAGCCCGCTTACTAGCGGGAGGGCAGATACGCAGTATTTT
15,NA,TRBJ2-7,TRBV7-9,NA,CASSLASGQIYEQYF,TGTGCCAGCAGCTTAGCGTCGGGACAAATCTACGAGCAGTACTTC
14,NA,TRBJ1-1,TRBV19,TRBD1,CASIHRGLGTEAFF,TGTGCCAGTATACACAGGGGTCTGGGGACTGAAGCTTTCTTT
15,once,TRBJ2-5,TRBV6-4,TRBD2,CASSQTSVVGETQYF,TGTGCCAGCAGCCAGACTAGCGTAGTTGGGGAGACCCAGTACTTC
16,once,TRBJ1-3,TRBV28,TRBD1,CASSQGDRVSGNTIYF,TGTGCCAGCAGCCAGGGGGACAGGGTTTCGGGAAACACCATATATTTT
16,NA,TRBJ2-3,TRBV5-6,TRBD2,CASSLLLLAGVEAQYF,TGTGCCAGCAGCTTGCTCTTACTAGCGGGAGTCGAGGCGCAGTATTTT
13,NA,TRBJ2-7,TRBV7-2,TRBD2,CASSFGGSYEQYF,TGTGCCAGCAGCTTTGGCGGGAGTTACGAGCAGTACTTC
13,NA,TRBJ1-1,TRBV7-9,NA,CASSLEQNTEAFF,TGTGCCAGCAGCTTAGAGCAGAACACTGAAGCTTTCTTT
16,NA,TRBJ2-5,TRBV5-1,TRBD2,CASSHQTSGRAKEQYF,TGCGCCAGCAGCCACCAGACTAGCGGGAGGGCCAAAGAGCAGTACTTC
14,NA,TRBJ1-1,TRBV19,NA,CASTLGRGNTEAFF,TGTGCCAGTACCTTGGGAAGGGGAAACACTGAAGCTTTCTTT
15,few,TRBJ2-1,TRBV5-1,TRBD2,CASSLLAGDLNEQFF,TGCGCCAGCAGCTTGCTAGCGGGAGATTTGAATGAGCAGTTCTTC
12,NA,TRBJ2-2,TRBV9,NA,CASSASTGELFF,TGTGCCAGCAGCGCCAGCACCGGGGAGCTGTTTTTT
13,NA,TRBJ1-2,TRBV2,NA,CASSEEQNYGYTF,TGTGCCAGCAGTGAGGAGCAGAACTATGGCTACACCTTC
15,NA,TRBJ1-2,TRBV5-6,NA,CASSLFPGRDYGYTF,TGTGCCAGCAGCTTGTTTCCAGGGCGTGACTATGGCTACACCTTC
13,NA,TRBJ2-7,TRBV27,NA,CASSTGQTYEQYF,TGTGCCAGCAGTACCGGACAGACCTACGAGCAGTACTTC
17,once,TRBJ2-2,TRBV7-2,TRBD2,CASSSPWGLAGAGELFF,TGTGCCAGCAGCTCGCCCTGGGGACTAGCGGGAGCCGGGGAGCTGTTTTTT
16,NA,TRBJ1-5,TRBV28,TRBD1,CASSLTGGIVNQPQHF,TGTGCCAGCAGTTTGACAGGGGGAATCGTAAATCAGCCCCAGCATTTT
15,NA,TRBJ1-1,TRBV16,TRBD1,CASSQLATGVTEAFF,TGTGCCAGCAGCCAATTAGCGACAGGGGTCACTGAAGCTTTCTTT
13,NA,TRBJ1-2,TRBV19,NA,CASSRTTVYGYTF,TGTGCCAGTAGTAGGACAACTGTCTATGGCTACACCTTC
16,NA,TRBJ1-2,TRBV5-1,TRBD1,CASSFGQGGFNYGYTF,TGCGCCAGCAGCTTCGGACAGGGGGGCTTTAACTATGGCTACACCTTC
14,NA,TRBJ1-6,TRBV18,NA,CASSPTDSNSPLHF,TGTGCCAGCTCACCAACGGACAGTAATTCACCCCTCCACTTT
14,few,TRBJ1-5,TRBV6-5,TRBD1,CASSTGTGDQPQHF,TGTGCCAGCAGTACTGGGACAGGGGATCAGCCCCAGCATTTT